Below, 27 T cell receptor beta chains from the same sample are listed, as sequenced in a study of chemoradiotherapy in HPV16-positive cancers. The assay was immunoSEQ multiplex PCR, and TCRdb's table has in-frame clones only and misses some. The sample contains about 35,000 clones, about 90% of which appear only once. Specimen: blood, collected from a patient who underwent chemoradiotherapy. These receptors were taken from a human donor with HPV-associated anogenital cancer.

The chain links TRBV18 to TRBJ1-2; D unclear. The CDR3 is 12 amino acids. V shed 6 bases and J shed 6 bases, with 11 bases lying between them. In germline, CDR1 is KGHSH, CDR2 LQKENI. In DNA, the CDR3 is TGTGCCAGCTCCCTTACTGAAAATGGCTACACCTTC. Its translation is CASSLTENGYTF.

The rearrangement links TRBV5-4 to TRBJ1-2; D gene uncertain. Germline CDR1 is SGHNT and CDR2 is YYREEE (reference sequence). Trimming cost V 3 bases and J 4 bases, with 16 bases left between them. The CDR3 runs to 15 residues. CDR3 region: CASSSGAQGSYGYTF. For the CDR3, the DNA is TGTGCCAGCAGCTCTGGTGCCCAAGGGAGCTATGGCTACACCTTC.

CDR3 coding DNA: TGTGCCAGCAACCGGGACGGAGACACCGGGGAGCTGTTTTTT. Translated, it gives CASNRDGDTGELFF. The V gene is TRBV6-5, the J gene TRBJ2-2; TRBD1 or TRBD2 may be the D gene (5 bases each). The CDR3 has 14 residues. CDR1 and CDR2 (germline): MNHEY, SVGAGI. V lost 7 bases to trimming and J lost 3 bases, with 12 bases between them.

The chain carries TRBV11-1 and TRBJ1-2; TRBD1 agrees at 7 bases. V was pared by 3 bases and J by 5 bases, with 18 bases of the junction left unmatched. CDR1 is SGHAT and CDR2 is FQDESV in the germline V gene (reference sequence). CDR3 length: 18 residues. The CDR3 is CASSFKAGWDSFLYGYTF. The CDR3 DNA reads TGTGCCAGCAGCTTTAAAGCGGGGTGGGACAGCTTTTTGTATGGCTACACCTTC.

This clone was picked up one time. The chain has TRBV6-4 and TRBJ2-3; either TRBD1 or TRBD2 may supply D (6 bases each). The V end was cut by 0 bases, the J end by 3 bases, with 10 bases between. Per the germline V gene, CDR1 is MRHNA and CDR2 is SNTAGT. The CDR3 has 15 amino acids. This chain's CDR3 is CASSDSEGGTDTQYF. For the CDR3, the DNA is TGTGCCAGCAGTGACTCGGAGGGGGGTACAGATACGCAGTATTTT.

The J gene is TRBJ2-7, the V gene TRBV5-1, with 7 bases fitting TRBD2. The CDR3 is 14 residues long. The ends lost 2 bases at V and 1 base at J; junction bases unmatched: 3. Germline CDR1 is SGHRS and CDR2 is YFSETQ. The CDR3 DNA reads as TGCGCCAGCAGCTTCCGGGGGGAGTCCTACGAGCAGTACTTC. Its translation is CASSFRGESYEQYF.

The genes are TRBV25-1 and TRBJ1-2, with D uncertain. This CDR3 spans 12 amino acids. In germline, CDR1 is MGHDK, CDR2 SYGVNS. Trimming pared 5 bases from V and 4 bases from J, leaving 8 bases between. The CDR3 sequence is CASSRRFYGYTF. The CDR3 region has the DNA TGTGCCAGCAGTCGACGGTTCTATGGCTACACCTTC.

V and J are TRBV9 and TRBJ2-1, with D perhaps given as TRBD1 or TRBD2 (7 bases each). Germline V lookup: CDR1 SGDLS, CDR2 YYNGEE. This CDR3 has 16 residues. V was clipped by 8 bases and J by 5 bases, with 23 bases between them. The CDR3 DNA is TGTGCCAGTACACCAAGGGGGCGGGGGCCGAACAATGAGCAGTTCTTC. Encoded protein: CASTPRGRGPNNEQFF.

The V call is TRBV27, the J call TRBJ1-3; unclear D gene. This CDR3 has 15 residues. From germline, CDR1 is MNHEY and CDR2 SMNVEV (reference sequence). The V end lost 6 bases, the J end lost 3 bases, and 15 bases lay between the germline ends. The CDR3 here is CASSLGRESGNTIYF. The DNA for the CDR3 is TGTGCCAGCAGCCTCGGGAGGGAGAGTGGAAACACCATATATTTT.

This clone was found a few times. The V call is TRBV30, the J call TRBJ1-6, with D hard to call. This CDR3 spans 13 amino acids. The germline V gene has CDR1 GTSNPN and CDR2 SVGIG (reference sequence). Trimming left V 4 bases short and J 5 bases short, with 9 bases between. The CDR3 bases are TGTGCCTGGAATTCCCAGGATAATTCACCCCTCCACTTT. As protein: CAWNSQDNSPLHF.

This chain joins TRBV25-1 and TRBJ1-1; D may be TRBD1 (6 bases). The CDR3 loop spans 14 amino acids. The V gene's germline CDR1 is MGHDK and CDR2 SYGVNS. Trimming stripped 10 bases from V and 3 bases from J, with 18 bases between. The DNA for the CDR3 is TGTGCCACCACCAGGGGCCGGGGGCACACTGAAGCTTTCTTT. Translated: CATTRGRGHTEAFF.

The chain combines TRBV6-6 with TRBJ2-2, with D possibly TRBD2 on 5 matching bases. V was trimmed by 2 bases and J by 0 bases, leaving 10 bases between them. CDR1 MNHNY and CDR2 SVGAGI come from the germline V gene (reference sequence). This CDR3 region has 16 residues. CDR3 coding DNA: TGTGCCAGCAGTTACGAGGGCAGAGCGAACACCGGGGAGCTGTTTTTT. Protein: CASSYEGRANTGELFF.

The rearrangement links TRBV27 to TRBJ2-1; D may match TRBD1 or TRBD2 (6 bases each). Trimming removed 3 bases at V and 0 bases at J, with 12 bases between. The germline gives CDR1 MNHEY, CDR2 SMNVEV (reference sequence). The CDR3 totals 16 residues. The CDR3 here is CASSFGGYHSYNEQFF. CDR3 in DNA: TGTGCCAGCAGTTTCGGGGGCTATCACTCCTACAATGAGCAGTTCTTC.

The rearrangement uses TRBV6-1 and TRBJ2-3; 12 bases are a match to TRBD2. The length of the CDR3 is 15 residues. V dropped 2 bases and J dropped 4; count of bases not matched to a gene: 1. Germline-derived CDR1 and CDR2 are MNHNS and SASEGT. The CDR3 DNA reads as TGTGCCAGCAGTGAACTAGCGGGGGGGCCAGATACGCAGTATTTT. Its protein product is CASSELAGGPDTQYF.

This CDR3 reads CASSQVDGVGQPQHF. CDR3 DNA sequence: TGCGCCAGCAGCCAAGTTGACGGGGTAGGTCAGCCCCAGCATTTT. J is TRBJ1-5 and V is TRBV4-1; D is undetermined. Germline CDR1 reads MGHRA; CDR2 reads YSYEKL. Trimming pared 1 base from V and 6 bases from J, leaving 13 bases between. The length of the CDR3 is 15 residues.

V is TRBV27 and J is TRBJ2-7, with D perhaps matching TRBD1 (6 bases). The ends were cut back, 0 bases at V and 2 bases at J, with 11 bases in the middle. The CDR3 has 15 amino acids. Germline V gene data show CDR1 as MNHEY and CDR2 as SMNVEV (reference sequence). The CDR3 DNA reads TGTGCCAGCAGTTTATCGGCAGGGGTGACCTACGAGCAGTACTTC. Amino acids: CASSLSAGVTYEQYF.

This sequence joins TRBV4-2 and TRBJ1-5; TRBD1 agrees at 8 bases. Germline V gene lookup returns CDR1 LGHNA and CDR2 YNFKEQ. Unmatched junction bases numbered 7, after V lost 3 bases and J lost 6 bases. The CDR3 is 15 residues long. CDR3 DNA sequence: TGTGCCAGCAGCCAGTCCGGACAGGGTGGTCAGCCCCAGCATTTT. This codes for CASSQSGQGGQPQHF.

This chain joins TRBV14 and TRBJ2-2, with unresolved D. Germline loops: CDR1 SGHDN, CDR2 FVKESK. The V end was cut by 2 bases, the J end by 3 bases, with 7 bases between. The CDR3 runs 14 residues. CDR3 DNA: TGTGCCAGCAGCCAACAACAGTACACCGGGGAGCTGTTTTTT. This encodes CASSQQQYTGELFF.

This chain joins TRBV6-5 and TRBJ2-3; possibly TRBD2 for D (7 bases). CDR1 and CDR2 (germline): MNHEY, SVGAGI. The CDR3 loop spans 14 amino acids. Trimming cost V 10 bases and J 2 bases, with 16 bases left between them. The CDR3 loop reads CATRAGAITDTQYF. DNA for the CDR3: TGTGCCACCCGGGCGGGGGCCATCACAGATACGCAGTATTTT.

V and J are TRBV11-3 and TRBJ2-7; no clear D gene. Germline lookup yields CDR1 SGHNT and CDR2 YENEEA. V was cut by 5 bases and J by 0 bases, with 14 bases left in between. CDR3 length: 15 residues. CDR3 in DNA: TGTGCCAGCAGCACCGGACCGGTAAGCTCCTACGAGCAGTACTTC. The encoded protein is CASSTGPVSSYEQYF.

The J gene is TRBJ2-7, the V gene TRBV11-2, with 7 positions matching TRBD2. CDR1 is SGHAT and CDR2 is FQNNGV in the germline V gene. Losses at the gene ends were 5 bases for V and 1 base for J; bases not matched to a gene: 8. The CDR3 contains 15 residues. The CDR3 is CASSPRLAGSYEQYF. The CDR3 DNA sequence: TGTGCCAGCAGCCCCCGACTAGCTGGGTCCTACGAGCAGTACTTC.

The chain links TRBV7-9 to TRBJ2-5, with D possibly TRBD2 on 5 matching bases. Germline CDR1 is SEHNR and CDR2 is FQNEAQ (reference sequence). The ends were cut back, 4 bases at V and 5 bases at J, with 17 bases in the middle. The CDR3 totals 15 residues. CDR3 loop: CASSSWTFRRETQYF. The DNA of the CDR3 is TGTGCCAGCAGCTCCTGGACTTTCCGGCGGGAGACCCAGTACTTC.

The chain employs TRBV9 and TRBJ2-7; D is possibly TRBD2 (6 bases). The V gene lost 2 bases and the J gene lost 3 bases, with 12 bases spanning the gap. The CDR3 totals 14 residues. The germline CDR1 and CDR2 sequences are SGDLS and YYNGEE. CDR3 bases: TGTGCCAGCAGCGTCGGGACTTGGGACTACGAGCAGTACTTC. The encoded protein is CASSVGTWDYEQYF.

The V and J genes are TRBV6-5 and TRBJ2-7; D is undetermined. This CDR3 is built from 12 residues. Germline V CDR1 and CDR2: MNHEY, SVGAGI. V was clipped by 7 bases and J by 3 bases, with 10 bases between them. The CDR3 sequence: CASTVDDYEQYF. The CDR3 DNA follows: TGTGCCAGCACCGTAGATGACTACGAGCAGTACTTC.

The V call is TRBV7-9, the J call TRBJ2-1, with a weak D call TRBD2 (6 bases). V was trimmed by 10 bases and J by 7 bases, leaving 8 bases between them. The germline V gene encodes CDR1 SEHNR and CDR2 FQNEAQ (reference sequence). The CDR3 has 10 amino acids. CDR3 amino acids: CATAGNEQFF. As DNA, the CDR3 is TGTGCCACCGCGGGGAATGAGCAGTTCTTC. The full variable domain, its missing parts supplied by reference TRBV7-9 and TRBJ2-1, is DTGVSQNPRHKITKRGQNVTFRCDPISEHNRLYWYRQTLGQGPEFLTYFQNEAQLEKSRLLSDRFSAERPKGSFSTLEIQRTEQGDSAMYLCATAGNEQFFGPGTRLTVL.

The sample holds one count of this clone. The chain uses TRBV11-3 and TRBJ2-1, with D perhaps matching TRBD2 (6 bases). Deletions cut 5 bases from V and 7 bases from J, with 15 bases between. Germline V gives CDR1 SGHNT, CDR2 YENEEA. The CDR3 consists of 14 residues. The CDR3 DNA sequence: TGTGCCAGCAGCGGAGGGATTCGGGGGAATGAGCAGTTCTTC. This translates into CASSGGIRGNEQFF.

V and J are TRBV18 and TRBJ2-3, with 8 bases aligning to TRBD2. Germline-derived CDR1 and CDR2 are KGHSH and LQKENI. Trimming removed 4 bases from V and 13 bases from J; junction bases left unmatched: 10. This CDR3 is built from 13 residues. For the CDR3, the DNA is TGTGCCAGCTCACTTAGCGGGGCAGACGTGGAGTATTTT. Translation: CASSLSGADVEYF.